This T cell receptor (beta chain) was identified in a study of T cell repertoires in urothelial bladder cancer (dated by TCRdb to between 2017 and 2020). Describing the broader study: Of the approximately 12 resected lesions, three were clinically staged as cT0, three as cTa, three as cT1 and three as cT2 or greater. The study compared clonality of the TCR repertoire in bladder tumors against clonality in benign bladder inflammation. About a dozen patients with bladder lesions undergoing transurethral resection were identified prospectively. Approximately 13 resected bladder lesions, consisting of urothelial carcinoma (UC+) and benign (UC-) specimens, were examined. What the work shows at the level of the full study, not this receptor alone: Urothelial carcinoma specimens contained fewer T cells than benign specimens, with a median of about 5,800 versus 28,000. In carcinoma specimens, up to about 17% of infiltrating lymphocytes were accounted for by a single T-cell clone, compared with roughly 2% in benign specimens. Carcinoma specimens had a median tumor infiltrating lymphocyte percentage of more than 1.5%, while benign specimens had a median of about 12%.

The immunoSEQ assay was used to sequence the CDR3 region of the TCR beta chain. Per the original workflow: For every specimen, the T-cell fraction, clonal dominance and maximum TCR clone frequency were calculated. In its TCRdb copy, this immuneACCESS table keeps in-frame sequences only and misses some clones. Where compared with another copy, unresolved V genes explain less than half of these, and the others have no known cause. Clone size and the V and J calls come from that table; the DNA yielded D and trimming. Counted in this sample were some 500 clones; 70% to 80% of them appeared once. Approximately 19% of the sample goes to the ten largest clones. Specimens of bladder lesions were obtained during transurethral resection and kept at -80C. DNA was isolated from the bladder specimens obtained at transurethral resection. The germline ends are 9 bases apart after V is trimmed by 2 bases and J by 4 bases. The germline V gene encodes CDR1 SGHRS and CDR2 YFSETQ. The CDR3 runs 14 residues from the cysteine to the phenylalanine. Only the CDR3 region is kept as DNA, spanning 42 bases read in frame from base 1.

A note on this clone: What antigen it recognizes has not been identified. No base qualities exist here, and no much larger clone lies one base off it.

Rearrangement joined TRBV5-1 to TRBJ2-2; perhaps TRBD2 is the D gene, with 6 bases matching. The clonotype was recovered from a human donor with urothelial carcinoma. Sequencing was carried out using tumor-infiltrating cells from bladder cancer. Read as DNA, the sequence is TGCGCCAGCAGCTTAGGTAGCGGCACCGGGGAGCTGTTTTTT. The translation is CASSLGSGTGELFF.